This T cell receptor beta chain was observed in a study of OX40 agonist ivuxolimab in advanced cancers. Study-level results: Specificity for antigen went undetermined in the expanded peripheral T cells.

Repertoires were generated with immunoSEQ multiplex PCR, while TCRdb's copy carries only in-frame clones and drops some. The repertoire holds some 46,000 clones, with roughly 90% as singletons. Points on this clone: Its antigen remains unidentified.

CDR1 is SGDLS, CDR2 YYNGEE, per germline. The CDR3 runs to 13 residues. The chain carries TRBV9 and TRBJ2-5, with no clear D. Judging by the DNA end, TRBJ2-7 fits better; the J call may be wrong. The specimen comprised CD4+ or CD8+ T cells sorted from blood, sampled in a trial of the OX40 agonist ivuxolimab. This clonotype was sampled from an adult with an advanced solid tumor such as melanoma, head and neck, liver or kidney cancer. CDR3 coding DNA: TGTGCCAGCAGCGTAGGGCCGGCCTACGAGCAGTACTTC. Its translation: CASSVGPAYEQYF.